What follows are 14 T cell receptor beta chains derived from one specimen sequenced in a study of blood T cell repertoires in COVID-19. Method: immunoSEQ multiplex PCR; TCRdb's copy keeps in-frame clones and lacks some. The sample lists about 160,000 clones; 80% to 90% were seen once. The sequencing input was PBMCs or T cells enriched from blood (not recorded which). These receptors came from a woman between 50 and 59 years old who had recovered from COVID-19.

The V gene is TRBV4-1, the J gene TRBJ2-1, with D tentatively TRBD1 (7 bases). The CDR3 spans 17 residues. The germline CDR1 and CDR2 sequences are MGHRA and YSYEKL. Trimming cost V 4 bases and J 0 bases, with 16 bases left between them. DNA for the CDR3: TGCGCCAGCAGCCGTCGGTGGGGGGACAGCTCCTACAATGAGCAGTTCTTC. Translated: CASSRRWGDSSYNEQFF.

J is TRBJ1-5 and V is TRBV19; tentatively, D is TRBD1 (6 bases). The CDR3 consists of 15 residues. Trimming pared 9 bases from V and 5 bases from J, leaving 20 bases between. Germline V gene sequence: CDR1 LNHDA, CDR2 SQIVND (reference sequence). In nucleotides, the CDR3 is TGTGCCAGCGACCCTCGGTCCAGGGGCGATCAGCCCCAGCATTTT. It yields the protein CASDPRSRGDQPQHF.

The chain recombines TRBV7-2 with TRBJ1-2; perhaps TRBD1 as D (6 bases). Trimming removed 4 bases at V and 4 bases at J, with 16 bases between. The CDR3 is made up of 15 amino acids. Germline V gene lookup returns CDR1 SGHTA and CDR2 FQGNSA. This CDR3 is CASSWQTGTPYGYTF. In nucleotides, the CDR3 is TGTGCCAGCAGCTGGCAGACAGGAACCCCCTATGGCTACACCTTC.

CDR3 nucleotides: TGTGCCAGCAGCTGGGGGACAGCCGGGGAGCTGTTTTTT. Protein sequence: CASSWGTAGELFF. This sequence joins TRBV7-2 and TRBJ2-2; TRBD1 matches at 7 bases. The CDR3 totals 13 residues. The germline V gene has CDR1 SGHTA and CDR2 FQGNSA. V shed 4 bases, J shed 6 bases, and the junction held 2 bases outside the gene matches. Full variable domain (remainder filled in from reference TRBV7-2 and TRBJ2-2): GAGVSQSPSNKVTEKGKDVELRCDPISGHTALYWYRQSLGQGLEFLIYFQGNSAPDKSGLPSDRFSAERTGGSVSTLTIQRTQQEDSAVYLCASSWGTAGELFFGEGSRLTVL.

The rearrangement joins TRBV6-5 to TRBJ2-3; D call uncertain. The ends were cut back, 2 bases at V and 3 bases at J, with 9 bases in the middle. Germline CDR1 is MNHEY and CDR2 is SVGAGI. The length of the CDR3 is 14 residues. CDR3 region: CASSYGDLTDTQYF. The CDR3, as DNA: TGTGCCAGCAGTTACGGTGACTTAACAGATACGCAGTATTTT.

The CDR3 nucleotides are TGTGCCAGCAGGTCTCCGGGACACAAAAATGAAAAACTGTTTTTT. This gives the protein CASRSPGHKNEKLFF. The rearrangement joins TRBV28 to TRBJ1-4, with a weak D call TRBD1 (6 bases). The germline V gene has CDR1 MDHEN and CDR2 SYDVKM. Trimming left V 6 bases short and J 5 bases short, with 16 bases between. The CDR3 is 15 residues long.

The V and J genes are TRBV28 and TRBJ1-1, with D maybe TRBD1 (5 bases). V lost 2 bases, J lost 10 bases, and 23 bases lay in between. The CDR3 consists of 16 residues. The germline CDR1 and CDR2 sequences are MDHEN and SYDVKM. CDR3: CASSLIRSSGDLRAFF. The CDR3 region has the DNA TGTGCCAGCAGTTTAATCCGTTCATCGGGGGACCTAAGAGCTTTCTTT. The entire variable domain, with the rest obtained from reference TRBV28 and TRBJ1-1, is as follows: DVKVTQSSRYLVKRTGEKVFLECVQDMDHENMFWYRQDPGLGLRLIYFSYDVKMKEKGDIPEGYSVSREKKERFSLILESASTNQTSMYLCASSLIRSSGDLRAFFGQGTRLTVV.

The DNA for the CDR3 is TGTGCCAGCACACAGGGGCCTGGGGCCAACGTCCTGACTTTC. Its protein is CASTQGPGANVLTF. The J gene is TRBJ2-6, the V gene TRBV28, with 7 bases aligning to TRBD1. The ends lost 7 bases at V and 2 bases at J; junction bases unmatched: 2. This CDR3 is 14 amino acids long. In germline, CDR1 is MDHEN, CDR2 SYDVKM.

The rearrangement uses TRBV28 and TRBJ1-2, with D tentatively TRBD1 (5 bases). Germline V gene sequence: CDR1 MDHEN, CDR2 SYDVKM. This CDR3 has 15 residues. Trimming took off 3 bases at V and 8 bases at J, with 19 bases between the two ends. CDR3 bases: TGTGCCAGCAGTTTGAGCGGGGGGACTAACCGGGGCTACACCTTC. Translating gives CASSLSGGTNRGYTF.

The rearrangement uses TRBV5-4 and TRBJ1-1; no reliable D call. The V end was cut by 1 base, the J end by 1 base, with 8 bases between. CDR3 length: 14 residues. Per germline, CDR1 SGHNT and CDR2 YYREEE (reference sequence). The CDR3 nucleotides read TGTGCCAGCAGCTTGTGGGCAGGGAACACTGAAGCTTTCTTT. Protein product: CASSLWAGNTEAFF.

This chain joins TRBV7-9 and TRBJ2-1; D may be TRBD1 (5 bases). The CDR3 consists of 16 residues. Germline CDR1 is SEHNR and CDR2 is FQNEAQ (reference sequence). V dropped 5 bases and J dropped 4 bases, with 18 bases sitting between them. Here the CDR3 DNA reads TGTGCCAGCAGCACCCCGGACACCGGAGTTTACAATGAGCAGTTCTTC. Encoded protein: CASSTPDTGVYNEQFF.

V usage is TRBV6-5 and J usage is TRBJ2-7, with TRBD2 matching 7 bases. Looked up from germline, CDR1 is MNHEY and CDR2 is SVGAGI. V was clipped by 4 bases and J by 9 bases; unmatched bases: 6. The CDR3 length is 12 residues. The CDR3 DNA is TGTGCCAGCAGTTCCCCGGGGGAGGGGCAGTACTTC. Residues: CASSSPGEGQYF.

V is TRBV3-1 (or the pseudogene TRBV3-2) and J is TRBJ2-7; 9 positions match TRBD2. This CDR3 comprises 15 residues. V lost 1 base, J lost 6 bases, and 7 bases stayed unmatched. The germline V gene has CDR1 LGHDT and CDR2 YNNKEL (reference sequence). The CDR3 sequence: CASSQGGGRATEQYF. Here the CDR3 DNA reads TGTGCCAGCAGCCAAGGGGGCGGGAGGGCCACCGAGCAGTACTTC.

CDR3 DNA sequence: TGTGCCAGCAGTTGGGATGGACTCAACTTTCCCTTCCCTACCCAGGAGACCCAGTACTTC. Translating gives CASSWDGLNFPFPTQETQYF. The V and J genes are TRBV7-6 and TRBJ2-5; possibly TRBD2 for D (5 bases). Trimming shortened V by 6 bases and J by 5 bases, and 34 bases separated the two germline ends. This CDR3 is built from 20 residues. Germline V gene data show CDR1 as SGHVS and CDR2 as FNYEAQ.